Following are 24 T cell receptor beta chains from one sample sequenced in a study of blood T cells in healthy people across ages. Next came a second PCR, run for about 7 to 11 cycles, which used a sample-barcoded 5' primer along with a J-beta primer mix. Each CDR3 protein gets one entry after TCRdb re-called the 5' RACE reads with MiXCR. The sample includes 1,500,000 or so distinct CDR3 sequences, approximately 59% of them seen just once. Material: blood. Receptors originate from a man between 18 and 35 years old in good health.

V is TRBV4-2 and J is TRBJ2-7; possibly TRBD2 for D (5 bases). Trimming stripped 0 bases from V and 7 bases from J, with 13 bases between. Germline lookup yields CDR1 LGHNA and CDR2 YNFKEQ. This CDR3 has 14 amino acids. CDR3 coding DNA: TGTGCCAGCAGCCAAGATCTTCGGGGTTGGGAGCAGTACTTC. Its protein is CASSQDLRGWEQYF.

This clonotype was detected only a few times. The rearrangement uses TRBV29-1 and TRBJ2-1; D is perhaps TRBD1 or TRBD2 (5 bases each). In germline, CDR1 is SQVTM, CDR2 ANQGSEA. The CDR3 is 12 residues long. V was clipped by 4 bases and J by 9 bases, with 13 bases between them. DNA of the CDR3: TGCAGCGTTGGGGGCGTTGGGGGTGAGCAGTTCTTC. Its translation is CSVGGVGGEQFF.

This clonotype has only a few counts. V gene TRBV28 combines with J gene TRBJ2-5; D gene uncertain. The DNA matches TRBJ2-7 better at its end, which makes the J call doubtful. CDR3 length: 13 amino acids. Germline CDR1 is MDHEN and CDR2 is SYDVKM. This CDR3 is CASSQAPTYEQYF. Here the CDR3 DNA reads TGTGCCAGCAGCCAGGCCCCTACCTACGAGCAGTACTTC.

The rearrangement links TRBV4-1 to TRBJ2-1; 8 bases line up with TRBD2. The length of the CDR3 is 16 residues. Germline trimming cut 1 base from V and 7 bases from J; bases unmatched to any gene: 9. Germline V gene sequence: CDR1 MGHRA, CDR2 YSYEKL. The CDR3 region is CASSQGPGLVLNEQFF. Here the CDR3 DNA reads TGCGCCAGCAGCCAAGGGCCGGGACTAGTGTTAAATGAGCAGTTCTTC.

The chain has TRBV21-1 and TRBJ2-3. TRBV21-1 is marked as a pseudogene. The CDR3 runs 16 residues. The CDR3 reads CASSKALAGVTDTQYF. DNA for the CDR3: TGTGCCAGCAGCAAAGCTCTAGCGGGTGTCACAGATACGCAGTATTTT.

The CDR3 reads CASSLGEPRDSYEQYF. In DNA, the CDR3 is TGTGCCAGCAGCTTAGGAGAACCTAGGGATTCCTACGAGCAGTACTTC. The rearrangement links TRBV7-9 to TRBJ2-4; D gene uncertain. With the DNA end fitting TRBJ2-7 better, the J assignment may be wrong. Germline loops: CDR1 SEHNR, CDR2 FQNEAQ (reference sequence). The CDR3 runs to 16 residues.

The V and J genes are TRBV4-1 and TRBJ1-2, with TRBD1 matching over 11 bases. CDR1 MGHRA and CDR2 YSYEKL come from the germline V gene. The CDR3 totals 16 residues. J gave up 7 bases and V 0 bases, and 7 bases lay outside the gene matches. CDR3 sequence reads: CASSQEGTGGYAGYTF. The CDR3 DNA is TGCGCCAGCAGCCAAGAAGGGACAGGGGGTTACGCTGGCTACACCTTC.

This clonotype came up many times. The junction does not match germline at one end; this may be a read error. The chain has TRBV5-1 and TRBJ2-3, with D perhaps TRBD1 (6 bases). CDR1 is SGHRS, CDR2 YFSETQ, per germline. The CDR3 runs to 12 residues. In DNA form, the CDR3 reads TGTGCCAGCAGCTTTCAGGGGGATACGCAGTATTTT. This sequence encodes CASSFQGDTQYF.

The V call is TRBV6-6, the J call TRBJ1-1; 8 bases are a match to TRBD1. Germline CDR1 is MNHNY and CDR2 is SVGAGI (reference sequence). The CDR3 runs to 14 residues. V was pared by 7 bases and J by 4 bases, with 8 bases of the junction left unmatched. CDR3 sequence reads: CASTLDREGTEAFF. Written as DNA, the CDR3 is TGTGCCAGCACCCTGGACAGGGAGGGCACTGAAGCTTTCTTT.

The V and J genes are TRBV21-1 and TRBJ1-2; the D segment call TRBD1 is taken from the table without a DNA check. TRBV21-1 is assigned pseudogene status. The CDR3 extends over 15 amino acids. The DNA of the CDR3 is TGTGCCACCTACGTCAGGGTAGATTTTAACTATGGCTACACCTTC. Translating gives CATYVRVDFNYGYTF.

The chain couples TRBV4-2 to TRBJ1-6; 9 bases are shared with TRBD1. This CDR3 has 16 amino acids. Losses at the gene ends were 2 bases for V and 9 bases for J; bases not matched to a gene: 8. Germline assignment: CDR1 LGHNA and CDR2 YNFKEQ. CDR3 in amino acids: CASSQRTGVGGSPLHF. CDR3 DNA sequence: TGTGCCAGCAGCCAACGGACAGGGGTAGGGGGTTCACCCCTCCACTTT.

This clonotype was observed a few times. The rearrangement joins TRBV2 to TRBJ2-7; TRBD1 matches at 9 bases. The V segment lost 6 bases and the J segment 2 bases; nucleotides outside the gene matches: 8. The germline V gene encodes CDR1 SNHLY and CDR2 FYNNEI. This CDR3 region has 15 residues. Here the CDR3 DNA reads TGTGCCAGCAGCATCGACAGGGGGTCCACCTACGAGCAGTACTTC. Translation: CASSIDRGSTYEQYF.

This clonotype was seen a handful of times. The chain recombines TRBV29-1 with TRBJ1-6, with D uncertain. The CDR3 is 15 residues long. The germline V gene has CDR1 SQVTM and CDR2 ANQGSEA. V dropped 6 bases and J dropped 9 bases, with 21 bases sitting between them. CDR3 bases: TGCAGCGTCGCCGAAACCGGCTCATTCGGTTCACCCCTCCACTTT. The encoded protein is CSVAETGSFGSPLHF.

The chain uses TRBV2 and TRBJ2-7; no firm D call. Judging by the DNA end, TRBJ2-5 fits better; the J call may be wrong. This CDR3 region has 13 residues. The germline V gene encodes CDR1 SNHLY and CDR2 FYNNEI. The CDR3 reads CASSVREGETQYF. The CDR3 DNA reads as TGTGCCAGCAGTGTTAGGGAAGGAGAGACCCAGTACTTC.

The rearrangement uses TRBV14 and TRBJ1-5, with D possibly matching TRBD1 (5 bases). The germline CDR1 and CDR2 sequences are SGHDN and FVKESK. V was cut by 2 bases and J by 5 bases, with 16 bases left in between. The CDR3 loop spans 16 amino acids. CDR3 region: CASSQKGWWDDQPQHF. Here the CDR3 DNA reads TGTGCCAGCAGCCAAAAGGGGTGGTGGGACGATCAGCCCCAGCATTTT.

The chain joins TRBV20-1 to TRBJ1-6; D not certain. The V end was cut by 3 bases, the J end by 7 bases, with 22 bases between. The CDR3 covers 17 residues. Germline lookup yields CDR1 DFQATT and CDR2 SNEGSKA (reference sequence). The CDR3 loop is CSASGGWGRVENSPLHF. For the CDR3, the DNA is TGCAGTGCTAGTGGCGGTTGGGGAAGGGTGGAGAATTCACCCCTCCACTTT.

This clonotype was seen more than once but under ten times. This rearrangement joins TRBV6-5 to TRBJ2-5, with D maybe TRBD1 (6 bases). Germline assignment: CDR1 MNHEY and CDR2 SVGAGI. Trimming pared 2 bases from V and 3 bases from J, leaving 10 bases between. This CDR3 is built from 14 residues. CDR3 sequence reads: CASSYNRVEETQYF. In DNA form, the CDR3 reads TGTGCCAGCAGTTACAACAGGGTGGAAGAGACCCAGTACTTC.

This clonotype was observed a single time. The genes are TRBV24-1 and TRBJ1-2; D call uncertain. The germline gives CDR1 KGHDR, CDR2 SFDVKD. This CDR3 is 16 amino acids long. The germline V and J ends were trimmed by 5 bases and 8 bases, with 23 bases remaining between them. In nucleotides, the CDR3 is TGTGCCACCAGTGGGAAGGCAGGAGGCTCTATGGAGGGCTACACCTTC. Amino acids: CATSGKAGGSMEGYTF.

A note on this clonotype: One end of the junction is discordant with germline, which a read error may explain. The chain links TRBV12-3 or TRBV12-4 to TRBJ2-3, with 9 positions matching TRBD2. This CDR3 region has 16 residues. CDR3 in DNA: TGTGCCAGCAGTTTAAGCGGGGGGATTAGCACGGATACGCAGTATTTT. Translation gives CASSLSGGISTDTQYF.

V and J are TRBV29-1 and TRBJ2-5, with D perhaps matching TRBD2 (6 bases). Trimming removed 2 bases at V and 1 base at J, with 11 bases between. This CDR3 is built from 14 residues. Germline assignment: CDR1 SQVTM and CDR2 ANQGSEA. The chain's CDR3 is CSVESNGGQETQYF. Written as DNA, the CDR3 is TGCAGCGTTGAATCAAACGGGGGCCAAGAGACCCAGTACTTC.

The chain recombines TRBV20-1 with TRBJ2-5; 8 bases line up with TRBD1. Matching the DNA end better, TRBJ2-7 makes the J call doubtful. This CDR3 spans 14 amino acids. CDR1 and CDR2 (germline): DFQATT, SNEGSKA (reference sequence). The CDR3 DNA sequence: TGCAGTGCTACTCCGGGACAGGTGCACTACGAGCAGTACTTC. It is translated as CSATPGQVHYEQYF.

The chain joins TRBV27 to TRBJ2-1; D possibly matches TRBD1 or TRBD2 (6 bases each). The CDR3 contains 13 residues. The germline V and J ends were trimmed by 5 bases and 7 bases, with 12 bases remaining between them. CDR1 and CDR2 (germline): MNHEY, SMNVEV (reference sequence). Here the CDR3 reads CASSRGVLNEQFF. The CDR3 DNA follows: TGTGCCAGCAGTAGGGGGGTTCTGAATGAGCAGTTCTTC.

The CDR3 here is CSATPPGQGANYGYTF. CDR3 nucleotide sequence: TGCAGTGCCACCCCTCCGGGGCAGGGAGCTAACTATGGCTACACCTTC. The V and J genes are TRBV20-1 and TRBJ1-2; TRBD1 is a possible D gene (5 bases). CDR3 length: 16 amino acids. V gave up 6 bases and J gave up 0 bases, with 20 bases separating them. Looked up from germline, CDR1 is DFQATT and CDR2 is SNEGSKA (reference sequence).

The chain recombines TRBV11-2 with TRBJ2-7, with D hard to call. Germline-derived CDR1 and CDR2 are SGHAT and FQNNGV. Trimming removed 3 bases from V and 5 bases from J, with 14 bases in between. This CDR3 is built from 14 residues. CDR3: CASSFQGSNDEQYF. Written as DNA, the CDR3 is TGTGCCAGCAGCTTCCAAGGTTCAAACGACGAGCAGTACTTC.